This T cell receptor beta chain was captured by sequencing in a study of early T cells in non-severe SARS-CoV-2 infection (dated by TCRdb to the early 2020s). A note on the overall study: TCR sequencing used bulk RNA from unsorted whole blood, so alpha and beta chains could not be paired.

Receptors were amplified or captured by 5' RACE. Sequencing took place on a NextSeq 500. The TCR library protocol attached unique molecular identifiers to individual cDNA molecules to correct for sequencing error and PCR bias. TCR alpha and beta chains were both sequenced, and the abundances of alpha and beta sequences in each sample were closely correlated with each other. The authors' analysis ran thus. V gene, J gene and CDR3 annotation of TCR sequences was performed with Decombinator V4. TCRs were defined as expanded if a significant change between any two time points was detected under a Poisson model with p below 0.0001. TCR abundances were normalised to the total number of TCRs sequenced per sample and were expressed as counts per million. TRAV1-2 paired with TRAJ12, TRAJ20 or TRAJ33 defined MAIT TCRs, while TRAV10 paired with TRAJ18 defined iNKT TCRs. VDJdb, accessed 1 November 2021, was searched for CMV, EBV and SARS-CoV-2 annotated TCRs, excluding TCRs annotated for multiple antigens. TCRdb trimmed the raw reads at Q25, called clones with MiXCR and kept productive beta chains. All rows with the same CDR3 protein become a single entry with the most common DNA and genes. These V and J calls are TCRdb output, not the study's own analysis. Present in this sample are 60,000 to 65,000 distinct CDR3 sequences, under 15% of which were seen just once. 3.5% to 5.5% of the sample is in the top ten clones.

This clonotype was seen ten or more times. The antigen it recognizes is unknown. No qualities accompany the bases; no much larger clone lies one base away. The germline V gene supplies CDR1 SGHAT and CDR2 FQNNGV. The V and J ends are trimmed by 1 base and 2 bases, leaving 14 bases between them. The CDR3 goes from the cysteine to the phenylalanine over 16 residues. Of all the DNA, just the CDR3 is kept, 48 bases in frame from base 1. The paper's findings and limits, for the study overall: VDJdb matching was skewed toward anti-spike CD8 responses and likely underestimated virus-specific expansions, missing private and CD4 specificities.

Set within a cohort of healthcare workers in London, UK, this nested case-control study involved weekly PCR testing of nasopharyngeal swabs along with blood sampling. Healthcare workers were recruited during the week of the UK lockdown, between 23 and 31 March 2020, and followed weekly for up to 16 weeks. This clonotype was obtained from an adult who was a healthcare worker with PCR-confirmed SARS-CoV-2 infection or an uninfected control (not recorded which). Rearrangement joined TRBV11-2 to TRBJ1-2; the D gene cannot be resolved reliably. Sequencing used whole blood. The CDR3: CASSLGLGGQNYGYTF. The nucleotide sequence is TGTGCCAGCAGCTTAGGACTAGGCGGGCAGAACTATGGCTACACCTTC.